This T cell receptor (beta chain) appears in the sequencing data of a study of blood T cell repertoires in COVID-19. TCRdb's table, derived via immunoSEQ multiplex PCR, lists solely in-frame clones and lacks some. The sample has 250,000 to 350,000 clones; 85% are singletons. Participant reports of clinical history set cohort assignment. Germline V gene lookup returns CDR1 LGHDT and CDR2 YNNKEL (reference sequence). Trimming took off 4 bases at V and 3 bases at J, with 15 bases between the two ends. This CDR3 contains 15 residues. The origin of this receptor is a woman in her 50s who had recovered from COVID-19. The rearrangement uses TRBV3-1 (or the pseudogene TRBV3-2) and TRBJ1-2; a weak D match, TRBD1 (5 bases). Sequencing was performed on PBMCs or T cells enriched from blood (not recorded which). For the CDR3, the DNA is TGTGCCAGCAGCCCCCTCGGGGGTGGATACTATGGCTACACCTTC. Protein: CASSPLGGGYYGYTF.